The rows below give T cell receptor beta chains drawn from one sample of a study of shared T cell receptors in the human thymus. Sequenced by immunoSEQ multiplex PCR; TCRdb stores in-frame clones only, minus some. Counted here are hundreds of thousands of clones, 85% to 95% occurring once; the ten biggest clones make up about 0.02%. The sample comprised thymocytes. These receptors originate from a human donor. Each CDR3 is given with its conserved first and last residue. A D gene is named only where the DNA matches it firmly. Where a row states a size, it is once, few, many or the class of an expanded clone; other rows omit it.

D,J,size,V,DNA,CDR3
.,TRBJ2-5,.,TRBV5-1,TGCGCCAGCAGCTTGAGAGGGAGAGGGCAAGAGACCCAGTACTTC,CASSLRGRGQETQYF
.,TRBJ2-1,.,TRBV5-1,TGCGCCAGCAGTCTGATGGCAGGGAAGAACGAGCAGTTCTTC,CASSLMAGKNEQFF
.,TRBJ1-2,.,TRBV13,TGTGCCAGCAGCCCCTGGGCAGTCCCAACCCACTATGGCTACACCTTC,CASSPWAVPTHYGYTF
TRBD1,TRBJ1-1,.,TRBV30,TGTGCCTGGAGTTCAAACCACCGGGACAGGGGGAGGGTTACTGAAGCTTTCTTT,CAWSSNHRDRGRVTEAFF
TRBD2,TRBJ2-5,once,TRBV7-9,TGTGCCAGCAGCTCCGGGACTAGCGGAGCCCAAGAGACCCAGTACTTC,CASSSGTSGAQETQYF
TRBD2,TRBJ2-1,once,TRBV4-1,TGCGCCAGCAGGCCTAGCGGGCACCCTAAGGTCAATGAGCAGTTCTTC,CASRPSGHPKVNEQFF
.,TRBJ1-5,.,TRBV19,TGTGCCAGTAGTATAGATCTACGTTCCCCCGGTATTAGCAATCAGCCCCAGCATTTT,CASSIDLRSPGISNQPQHF
.,TRBJ2-3,.,TRBV10-2,TGCGCCAGCAGGTCAGGGTTTAGCACAGATACGCAGTATTTT,CASRSGFSTDTQYF
.,TRBJ2-1,once,TRBV27,TGTGCCAGCAGTCCGCGGGACACCTACAATGAGCAGTTCTTC,CASSPRDTYNEQFF
.,TRBJ1-2,.,TRBV7-8,TGTGCCAGCAGCTTAGGGGTACCAACGGGTGGCTACACCTTC,CASSLGVPTGGYTF
.,TRBJ1-1,.,TRBV5-4,TGTGCCAGCAGCTTGGACGCGTCCACTGAAGCTTTCTTT,CASSLDASTEAFF
TRBD2,TRBJ2-1,.,TRBV6-4,TGTGCCAGCAGTCGCGGGACTAGCGGCTCCTACAATGAGCAGTTCTTC,CASSRGTSGSYNEQFF
TRBD2,TRBJ2-2,.,TRBV29-1,TGCAGCGTTGTACCGGGACTACAAACGAACACCGGGGAGCTGTTTTTT,CSVVPGLQTNTGELFF
TRBD1,TRBJ2-7,once,TRBV10-2,TGCGCCAGCAGTCCGCAGGGGGCCCACACAACGTCGCAGTACTTC,CASSPQGAHTTSQYF
.,TRBJ2-3,.,TRBV27,TGTGCCAGCAGTTTAACGTCGGGAGAGGGCACAGATACGCAGTATTTT,CASSLTSGEGTDTQYF
TRBD2,TRBJ2-1,.,TRBV5-4,TGTGCCAGCAGCTTGGTGGTGCTAGCGGGAGGGCCGGGTGAGCAGTTCTTC,CASSLVVLAGGPGEQFF
TRBD2,TRBJ2-2,.,TRBV6-5,TGTGCCAGCAGTTCCTCGTGGGGGGGACTTACCGGGGAGCTGTTTTTT,CASSSSWGGLTGELFF
TRBD2,TRBJ2-7,.,TRBV5-5,TGTGCCAGCGGGCCTATAGCGGGAGTGGCGAAGGCGCAGTACTTC,CASGPIAGVAKAQYF
TRBD1,TRBJ1-4,few,TRBV30,TGTGCCGCCACAGGGGGCGACACAACTAATGAAAAACTGTTTTTT,CAATGGDTTNEKLFF
.,TRBJ1-4,.,TRBV30,TGTGCCTGGAGCAAACCGGATGAAAAACTGTTTTTT,CAWSKPDEKLFF
TRBD1,TRBJ1-2,.,TRBV5-4,TGTGCCAGCAGCTTGGGGGCATGGGACAGGGGACCCTTC,CASSLGAWDRGPF
TRBD2,TRBJ2-1,once,TRBV7-9,TGTGCCAGCAGCTACAGAGCGGGGGAGAACAATGAGCAGTTCTTC,CASSYRAGENNEQFF
TRBD1,TRBJ2-1,.,TRBV5-4,TGTGCCAGCAGCTTGGGGACAGGGGTCGGCGAGCAGTTCTTC,CASSLGTGVGEQFF
TRBD1,TRBJ2-5,.,TRBV7-6,TGTGCCAGCAGCTTTAACCGGGACAGGGACCAAGAGACCCAGTACTTC,CASSFNRDRDQETQYF
TRBD2,TRBJ2-1,once,TRBV6-1,TGTGCCAGCAGTGTTGCGGGAGGGGCGTACAATGAGCAGTTCTTC,CASSVAGGAYNEQFF
TRBD1,TRBJ1-2,.,TRBV10-3,TGTGCCATCAGTGCCCGGGACAGGGACGGCTACACCTTC,CAISARDRDGYTF
TRBD2,TRBJ2-7,.,TRBV4-2,TGTGCCAGCAGCCAAGAAGTTAGCGGGAGAATATACGAGCAGTACTTC,CASSQEVSGRIYEQYF
.,TRBJ2-7,once,TRBV6-1,TGTGCCAGCACCACCAGAGGGACACTATCCTACGAGCAGTACTTC,CASTTRGTLSYEQYF
TRBD1,TRBJ2-7,.,TRBV7-9,TGTGCCAGCAGCTGCGCCGGGACAGGGCGCCCCATCCATCACGAGCAGTACTTC,CASSCAGTGRPIHHEQYF
.,TRBJ2-7,.,TRBV28,TGTGCCAGCAGTTTATGCCCTTTACCCCGGACGGGATCCTACGAGCAGTACTTC,CASSLCPLPRTGSYEQYF
.,TRBJ2-3,.,TRBV7-2,TGTGCCAGCAGCTTATCTGGCGGGGTAAGCACAGATACGCAGTATTTT,CASSLSGGVSTDTQYF
TRBD2,TRBJ2-1,.,TRBV30,TGTGCCTGGGGAGGGCCTAGCGGGAGAACTGATGAGCAGTTCTTC,CAWGGPSGRTDEQFF
TRBD1,TRBJ2-1,.,TRBV5-1,TGCGCCAGCAGCATGGAAAGGACAGGGTGGTTAGAGCAGTTCTTC,CASSMERTGWLEQFF
TRBD1,TRBJ2-5,.,TRBV19,TGTGCCAGTAGTATAGGGTGGCTTGAGTTGGGACAGGGTCGGCAAGAGACCCAGTACTTC,CASSIGWLELGQGRQETQYF
TRBD2,TRBJ2-7,.,TRBV5-1,TGCGCCAGTAACACGGGACTAGCGCCAGGAATTATCTACGAGCAGTACTTC,CASNTGLAPGIIYEQYF
TRBD1,TRBJ2-6,.,TRBV18,TGTGCCAGCTCAACCACGCCGGGACAGGGGGCAGCTGGGGCCAACGTCCTGACTTTC,CASSTTPGQGAAGANVLTF
TRBD1,TRBJ2-7,.,TRBV27,TGTGCCAGCAGTTCCCCCCCCCGGGACAGGACCCCATATAGCGAGCAGTACTTC,CASSSPPRDRTPYSEQYF
.,TRBJ2-2,.,TRBV19,TGTGCCAGTAGTATCGGGGACGGAGAGAACACCGGGGAGCTGTTTTTT,CASSIGDGENTGELFF
.,TRBJ1-2,.,TRBV7-8,TGTGCCAGCAGCTTAGTGGTACAGGGCCCCTATGGCTACACCTTC,CASSLVVQGPYGYTF
.,TRBJ2-6,.,TRBV28,TGTGCCAGCAGCCATGACCCTGGGGCCAACGTCCTGACTTTC,CASSHDPGANVLTF